One sample yielded the 23 T cell receptor beta chains listed below, sequenced in a study of cytomegalovirus exposure and HLA in healthy donors (dated by TCRdb to 2016 to 2017). The library was built by means of the immunoSEQ multiplex PCR assay. TCRdb mirrors the immuneACCESS table, restricted to in-frame sequences. Some clones are absent from its copies; in checked studies, under half trace to an unresolved V gene, and the reason for the others is unknown. Counted in this sample were some 170,000 clones; roughly nine tenths of them appeared once. The ten largest clones take up 5% to 7% of the sample. Sequenced: PBMCs. Receptors were obtained from a woman in her thirties in good health and CMV-seronegative.

The gene calls are TRBV29-1 and TRBJ2-7; 10 bases are a match to TRBD2. Trimming at V came to 6 bases and at J to 4 bases, leaving 6 bases not matched to a gene. This CDR3 comprises 13 residues. Per germline, CDR1 SQVTM and CDR2 ANQGSEA. CDR3 bases: TGCAGCGTGGGTGCTAGCGGGAGTTACGAGCAGTACTTC. This sequence encodes CSVGASGSYEQYF.

J is TRBJ2-7 and V is TRBV7-8; D is possibly TRBD1 (8 bases). Germline V gene data show CDR1 as SGHVS and CDR2 as FQNEAQ. The CDR3 runs 13 residues. V was trimmed by 5 bases and J by 6 bases, leaving 14 bases between them. CDR3 sequence (DNA): TGTGCCAGCAGCCGTACAGGGGGGGGCGAGCAGTACTTC. It codes for CASSRTGGGEQYF.

The V gene is TRBV5-6, the J gene TRBJ1-1, with 8 bases fitting TRBD1. Trimming at V came to 0 bases and at J to 1 base, leaving 5 bases not matched to a gene. This CDR3 contains 16 residues. Germline CDR1 reads SGHDT; CDR2 reads YYEEEE. The CDR3, as DNA: TGTGCCAGCAGCTTGGACCCAGGGGGCAGGAACACTGAAGCTTTCTTT. The encoded protein is CASSLDPGGRNTEAFF. Filled out from reference TRBV5-6 and TRBJ1-1, the complete variable domain reads DAGVTQSPTHLIKTRGQQVTLRCSPKSGHDTVSWYQQALGQGPQFIFQYYEEEERQRGNFPDRFSGHQFPNYSSELNVNALLLGDSALYLCASSLDPGGRNTEAFFGQGTRLTVV.

The chain employs TRBV7-9 and TRBJ2-2, with D perhaps matching TRBD1 (6 bases). The V gene's germline CDR1 is SEHNR and CDR2 FQNEAQ (reference sequence). This CDR3 spans 13 amino acids. Trimming cost V 5 bases and J 6 bases, with 10 bases left between them. CDR3: CASSPTGPGELFF. CDR3 sequence (DNA): TGTGCCAGCAGCCCAACAGGGCCCGGGGAGCTGTTTTTT.

The chain uses TRBV6-4 and TRBJ1-2; tentatively, D is TRBD1 (6 bases). V was shortened by 4 bases and J by 4 bases, with 10 bases between the two germline ends. There are 13 residues in the CDR3. Germline V lookup: CDR1 MRHNA, CDR2 SNTAGT. The chain's CDR3 is CASSGGGPYGYTF. The CDR3 DNA follows: TGTGCCAGCAGTGGCGGGGGGCCCTATGGCTACACCTTC.

The CDR3, as DNA: TGTGCCAGCAGCACACAGGGGATCGATCAGCCCCAGCATTTT. It specifies CASSTQGIDQPQHF. The chain couples TRBV9 to TRBJ1-5; 7 positions agree with TRBD1. Losses at the gene ends were 4 bases for V and 5 bases for J; bases not matched to a gene: 6. This CDR3 region has 14 residues. Germline V gene lookup returns CDR1 SGDLS and CDR2 YYNGEE.

The genes are TRBV9 and TRBJ2-3, with TRBD2 matching 7 bases. With 3 bases clipped from V and 2 bases from J, the junction kept 6 bases outside the gene matches. The CDR3 covers 15 residues. Germline CDR1 is SGDLS and CDR2 is YYNGEE. The CDR3 sequence is CASSALRDYTDTQYF. The CDR3 DNA sequence: TGTGCCAGCAGCGCTCTGCGGGACTACACAGATACGCAGTATTTT.

The chain employs TRBV5-1 and TRBJ2-7; 16 bases match TRBD2. The germline V gene has CDR1 SGHRS and CDR2 YFSETQ. This CDR3 comprises 16 residues. Trimming cost V 4 bases and J 1 base; bases outside gene matches: 2. CDR3 bases: TGCGCCAGCAGCAGGGGACTAGCGGGAGGGTCCTACGAGCAGTACTTC. Translated, it gives CASSRGLAGGSYEQYF.

This chain connects TRBV2 to TRBJ2-5; no clear D gene. CDR1 is SNHLY and CDR2 is FYNNEI in the germline V gene. V was pared by 6 bases and J by 1 base, with 9 bases between. The CDR3 totals 13 residues. CDR3 sequence reads: CASRRMRQETQYF. The CDR3 nucleotides are TGTGCCAGCAGAAGGATGCGCCAAGAGACCCAGTACTTC.

This chain links TRBV7-2 with TRBJ2-1; possible D gene TRBD2, 6 bases. This CDR3 region has 15 residues. V lost 3 bases and J 6 bases, leaving 15 bases between the germline ends. Germline CDR1 reads SGHTA; CDR2 reads FQGNSA. The CDR3 reads CASSLARLVGNEQFF. In DNA form, the CDR3 reads TGTGCCAGCAGCTTGGCAAGACTAGTTGGCAATGAGCAGTTCTTC.

This chain joins TRBV29-1 and TRBJ2-2; no clear D gene. This CDR3 spans 14 amino acids. Germline V gene sequence: CDR1 SQVTM, CDR2 ANQGSEA. V gave up 4 bases and J gave up 0 bases, with 9 bases separating them. The CDR3 sequence: CSVGVVSNTGELFF. The CDR3 coding sequence is TGCAGCGTTGGGGTGGTCTCGAACACCGGGGAGCTGTTTTTT.

V is TRBV19 and J is TRBJ2-3; TRBD2 aligns across 7 bases. Germline CDR1 is LNHDA and CDR2 is SQIVND (reference sequence). Unmatched junction bases numbered 6, after V lost 5 bases and J lost 4 bases. The CDR3 length is 14 residues. The CDR3 loop reads CASSGEGEPDTQYF. The CDR3 bases are TGTGCCAGTAGTGGGGAGGGAGAGCCAGATACGCAGTATTTT.

This sequence joins TRBV11-1 and TRBJ2-3, with no clear D. Trimming took 1 base from V and 3 from J, leaving 5 bases between them. From germline, CDR1 is SGHAT and CDR2 FQDESV (reference sequence). The CDR3 length is 13 residues. The CDR3 spells CASSLDRTDTQYF. CDR3 nucleotides: TGTGCCAGCAGCTTAGATCGGACAGATACGCAGTATTTT.

This sequence joins TRBV7-2 and TRBJ2-3; possibly TRBD2 for D (7 bases). The germline V gene encodes CDR1 SGHTA and CDR2 FQGNSA. Trimming left V 1 base short and J 4 bases short, with 15 bases between. The CDR3 is 16 residues long. This chain's CDR3 is CASSLEKGGGSDTQYF. The CDR3 DNA is TGTGCCAGCAGCTTAGAGAAAGGGGGAGGGTCAGATACGCAGTATTTT.

The V gene is TRBV7-6, the J gene TRBJ2-2; 12 nucleotides line up with TRBD2. The junction had 4 bases not matched to a gene; V was cut back by 5 bases and J by 3 bases. The CDR3 loop spans 16 amino acids. Per germline, CDR1 SGHVS and CDR2 FNYEAQ. CDR3: CASSGRLAGDTGELFF. For the CDR3, the DNA is TGTGCCAGCAGCGGAAGACTAGCGGGAGACACCGGGGAGCTGTTTTTT.

The chain recombines TRBV6-1 with TRBJ1-2; unclear D gene. Germline V gene data show CDR1 as MNHNS and CDR2 as SASEGT. Trimming pared 3 bases from V and 4 bases from J, leaving 9 bases between. The CDR3 totals 13 residues. This CDR3 reads CASSDSGFYGYTF. CDR3 sequence (DNA): TGTGCCAGCAGTGACTCGGGATTCTATGGCTACACCTTC.

The chain has TRBV2 and TRBJ2-5; weak D call: TRBD1 (6 bases). Germline V CDR1 and CDR2: SNHLY, FYNNEI. The CDR3 consists of 13 residues. V was cut by 6 bases and J by 7 bases, with 15 bases left in between. CDR3 loop: CASSRGRDMTQYF. DNA of the CDR3: TGTGCCAGCAGCCGGGGCAGGGACATGACCCAGTACTTC.

The chain combines TRBV10-3 with TRBJ1-1; a weak D match, TRBD1 (5 bases). The germline V and J ends were trimmed by 4 bases and 5 bases, with 8 bases remaining between them. In germline, CDR1 is ENHRY, CDR2 SYGVKD. This CDR3 contains 12 residues. In nucleotides, the CDR3 is TGTGCCATCAGTGGGGGACGAACTGAAGCTTTCTTT. It is translated as CAISGGRTEAFF.

The chain links TRBV19 to TRBJ2-3; 8 bases fit TRBD2. The CDR3 runs 17 residues. With V trimmed by 1 base and J by 5 bases, 11 bases remained unmatched. Germline CDR1 LNHDA, CDR2 SQIVND (reference sequence). CDR3: CASSIGRGAGDVDTQYF. CDR3 nucleotide sequence: TGTGCCAGTAGTATAGGACGTGGAGCGGGAGATGTAGATACGCAGTATTTT.

The chain employs TRBV30 and TRBJ2-5, with 9 bases fitting TRBD1. Germline CDR1 and CDR2: GTSNPN and SVGIG (reference sequence). The CDR3 is made up of 12 amino acids. V was pared by 5 bases and J by 8 bases, with 6 bases of the junction left unmatched. The CDR3 loop reads CAWSGTGPTQYF. The CDR3 DNA reads TGTGCCTGGTCCGGGACAGGGCCAACCCAGTACTTC. Together with reference TRBV30 and TRBJ2-5, the CDR3 gives the full variable domain: SQTIHQWPATLVQPVGSPLSLECTVEGTSNPNLYWYRQAAGRGLQLLFYSVGIGQISSEVPQNLSASRPQDRQFILSSKKLLLSDSGFYLCAWSGTGPTQYFGPGTRLLVL.

In the case of this clone: The same CDR3 also results from other DNA sequences found in this sample. This chain uses TRBV4-3 with TRBJ2-7; 8 bases fit TRBD2. Per germline, CDR1 LGHNA and CDR2 YSLEER. V dropped 1 base and J dropped 4; count of bases not matched to a gene: 6. The CDR3 consists of 15 residues. The CDR3 DNA follows: TGCGCCAGCAGCCAAGGGGCGGGGGGTTCTTACGAGCAGTACTTC. This encodes CASSQGAGGSYEQYF.

The gene calls are TRBV19 and TRBJ2-3; TRBD1 agrees at 9 bases. The CDR3 covers 16 residues. The V gene end was trimmed by 5 bases and the J gene end by 3 bases; junction bases not matched to a gene: 9. Germline V gene sequence: CDR1 LNHDA, CDR2 SQIVND (reference sequence). CDR3 sequence (DNA): TGTGCCAGTAGTGACCCGGGACAGGGCGAGACAGATACGCAGTATTTT. It specifies CASSDPGQGETDTQYF.

CDR3 bases: TGTGCCAGCACCTCGGGTGTCGCTGAAGCTTTCTTT. As protein: CASTSGVAEAFF. The rearrangement joins TRBV2 to TRBJ1-1; D uncertain. Deletions cut 7 bases from V and 6 bases from J, with 12 bases between. The CDR3 totals 12 residues. Per germline, CDR1 SNHLY and CDR2 FYNNEI.